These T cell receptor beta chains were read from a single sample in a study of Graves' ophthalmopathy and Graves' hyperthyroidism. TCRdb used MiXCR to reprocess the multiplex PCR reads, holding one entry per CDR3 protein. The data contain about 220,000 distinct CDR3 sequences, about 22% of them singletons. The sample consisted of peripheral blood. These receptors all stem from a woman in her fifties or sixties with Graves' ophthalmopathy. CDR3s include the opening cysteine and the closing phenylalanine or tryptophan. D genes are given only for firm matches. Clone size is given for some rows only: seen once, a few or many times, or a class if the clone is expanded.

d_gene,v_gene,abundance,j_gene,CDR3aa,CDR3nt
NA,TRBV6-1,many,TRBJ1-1,CASRDHMNTEAFF,TGTGCCAGCAGAGACCACATGAACACTGAAGCTTTCTTT
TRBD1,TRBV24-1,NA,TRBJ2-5,CATSEGQGRQTQYF,TGTGCCACCAGTGAAGGACAGGGGCGGCAGACCCAGTACTTC
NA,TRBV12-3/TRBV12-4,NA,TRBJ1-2,CASRGIPGHNYGYTF,TGTGCCAGCAGGGGAATTCCGGGACATAACTATGGCTACACCTTC
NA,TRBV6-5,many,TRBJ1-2,CASSGTLGNYGYTF,TGTGCCAGCAGCGGCACCCTGGGGAACTATGGCTACACCTTC
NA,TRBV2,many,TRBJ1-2,CASSLTENYGYTF,TGTGCCAGCAGTTTGACAGAGAACTATGGCTACACCTTC
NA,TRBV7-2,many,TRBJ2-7,CASSLRGSGEQYF,TGTGCCAGCAGCTTAAGGGGATCGGGCGAGCAGTACTTC
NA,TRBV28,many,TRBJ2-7,CASSFRISSYEQYF,TGTGCCAGCAGTTTTAGGATCAGCTCCTACGAGCAGTACTTC
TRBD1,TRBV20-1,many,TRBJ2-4,CSARGQGKAKNIQYF,TGCAGTGCTAGAGGACAGGGGAAAGCCAAAAACATTCAGTACTTC
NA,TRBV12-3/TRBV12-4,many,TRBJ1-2,CASSFSGLVYGYTF,TGTGCCAGCAGTTTTTCGGGGTTAGTCTATGGCTACACCTTC
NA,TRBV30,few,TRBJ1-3,CAWSVGSSSGNTIYF,TGTGCCTGGAGTGTAGGATCCAGTAGCGGAAACACCATATATTTT
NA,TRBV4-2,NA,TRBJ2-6,CASSQQGIIANVLTF,TGTGCCAGCAGCCAACAGGGGATAATAGCCAACGTCCTGACTTTC
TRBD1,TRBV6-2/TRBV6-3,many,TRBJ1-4,CASRSASTGGGGEKLFF,TGTGCCAGCAGATCAGCTTCTACAGGGGGCGGAGGTGAAAAACTGTTTTTT
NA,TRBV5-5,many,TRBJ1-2,CASSLVVGYGYTF,TGTGCCAGCAGCTTGGTCGTGGGATATGGCTACACCTTC
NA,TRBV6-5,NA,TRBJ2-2,CASSYSSGTNTGELFF,TGTGCCAGCAGTTACTCGTCCGGGACAAACACCGGGGAGCTGTTTTTT
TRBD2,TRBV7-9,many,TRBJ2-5,CASSPKGLAGATQYF,TGTGCCAGCAGCCCAAAGGGACTAGCGGGAGCGACCCAGTACTTC
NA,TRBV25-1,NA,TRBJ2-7,CVSSPERGRNQGQYF,TGTGTCAGCTCCCCCGAGCGTGGGAGGAACCAAGGGCAGTACTTC
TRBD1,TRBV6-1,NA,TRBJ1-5,CASTSGQPNQPQHF,TGTGCCAGCACCTCGGGACAGCCAAATCAGCCCCAGCATTTT
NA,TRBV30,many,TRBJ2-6,CAWNRDSGANVLTF,TGTGCCTGGAATCGGGACTCTGGGGCCAACGTCCTGACTTTC
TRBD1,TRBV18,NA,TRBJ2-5,CASSRTRGQETQYF,TGTGCCAGCTCACGGACGAGGGGACAGGAGACCCAGTACTTC
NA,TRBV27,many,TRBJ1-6,CASGPVGYSPLHF,TGTGCCAGCGGGCCGGTGGGCTATTCACCCCTCCACTTT
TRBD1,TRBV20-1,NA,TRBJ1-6,CSARAGGIFDSPLHF,TGCAGTGCTAGAGCAGGGGGCATTTTTGATTCACCCCTCCACTTT
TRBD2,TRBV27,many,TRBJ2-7,CASSPGTSGSHEQYF,TGTGCCAGCAGTCCAGGGACTAGCGGGAGCCACGAGCAGTACTTC
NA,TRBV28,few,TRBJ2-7,CATSGMVEFF,TGTGCCACCTCTGGGATGGTCGAGTTCTTC
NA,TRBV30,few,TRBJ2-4,CAWRGNRELAKNIQYF,TGTGCCTGGAGGGGGAACAGGGAATTAGCCAAAAACATTCAGTACTTC
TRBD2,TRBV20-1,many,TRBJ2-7,CSASGGTTYSYEQYF,TGCAGTGCTAGTGGTGGGACTACTTACTCCTACGAGCAGTACTTC